This T cell receptor beta chain was sequenced for a study of CD8+ T cells in alopecia areata. RNA, once extracted, was reverse transcribed into cDNA for use as the sequencing template. TCRdb's copy holds only in-frame clones and misses some; the assay was immunoSEQ multiplex PCR. Singletons are absent from the sample, which has roughly 260,000 clones. The table lists this clone with a few counts. Gene and germline names: mouse. Read data end 4 residues before the CDR3 end; the end is taken from the germline J gene. The CDR3 is made up of 15 amino acids. After removal of 1 base from V and 4 bases from J, the junction contained 1 base not matched to a gene. Per the germline V gene, CDR1 is NSHNY and CDR2 is SYGAGN. Cells that came from pooled cutaneous lymph nodes were sorted using CD4, CD8alpha, NKG2D, NKG2ACE and other markers.

The specimen sequenced was CD4+ T cells sorted from a lymph node. The V call is TRBV13-1, the J call TRBJ2-1; TRBD2 aligns across 11 bases. The sequence derives from a C3H/HeJ mouse with alopecia areata. The mouse line has the MHC haplotype H2-k. The covered CDR3 bases are TGTGCCAGCAGTGATTGGACTGGGGGGTATGCT. This sequence encodes CASSDWTGGYA. The complete CDR3 sequence is CASSDWTGGYAEQFF.